This T cell receptor beta chain is from a study of blood T cells in healthy people across ages (dated by TCRdb to 2014 to 2015). Some background on the complete study: In model experiments, roughly one uniquely barcoded TCR beta cDNA molecule per two T cells was captured by template switching. To track age-related changes in TCR beta repertoire diversity, the study relied on deep sequencing normalized with unique cDNA molecular identifiers. The donors were split into four age groups: young (average approximately 16 years), middle-aged (39), aged (approximately 60) and long-lived (under 85). To avoid experimental bias, donors of different ages were spread randomly across the sequencing lanes. Two additional independent replicas of 1 million unique cDNA reads from the same blood draw were analyzed for two donors (one aged 18 to 30 and one aged 80 or older).

Comments on this clonotype: Its cognate antigen has yet to be identified. The input lacks base qualities; no much larger clone sits a single base away.

Summary of the overall study and its limitations: Since profiling was done on bulk unsorted PBMCs, naive and antigen-experienced compartments could not be conclusively compared. The percentage of naive T cells measured by flow cytometry correlated strongly with observed TCR beta diversity. The CMV infection status of donors was not known, potentially confounding age-related changes in expanded clonotypes. Total diversity estimates from one million sequenced T cells were considered lower bounds and underestimates. Compared with the aged group, the long-lived group had more naive CD4+ T cells, fewer expanded clones and increased TCR diversity, suggesting age selection. Observed TCR beta diversity per million T cells fell roughly linearly with age, and a significant reduction was already apparent by age about 36.

The donors were roughly 40 Caucasian individuals from Russia, aged roughly 6 to 100 years, who were systemically healthy. Ten milliliters of peripheral blood were drawn from each donor into EDTA-treated Vacutainer tubes. PBMCs were isolated by Ficoll-Paque density-gradient centrifugation, with at least 7 million obtained per sample. Trizol reagent was used to extract total RNA from PBMCs, with at least 5 micrograms per sample. Naive CD45RAhigh/CD27high T cell percentages were measured by flow cytometry on a PBMC aliquot from every donor. Libraries were made using 5' RACE. Instrument used: Illumina HiSeq 2500. A second PCR of about 6 to 11 cycles was run with a J-beta primer mix and a sample-barcoded 5' primer. Each TCR beta cDNA molecule received a unique molecular identifier from a template-switch 5' adaptor carrying 12 random nucleotides. At least 2.5 million CDR3-containing paired-end reads were obtained from each sample. First-strand cDNA was synthesized from all RNA with the Mint cDNA synthesis kit, primed by a TRBC-specific oligonucleotide. Following uracil-DNA glycosylase treatment, a first 18-cycle PCR with universal primers M1SS and BC2_uni_R was performed on all cDNA. As for how the authors treated the data: For normalization, 1 million high-quality reads were randomly selected from each sample, with every read carrying a distinct molecular identifier. Reads sharing molecular identifiers were discarded rather than binned into consensus sequences. CDR3 identification, clonotype clustering and error correction used MiTCR with a Q25 quality threshold and the strictest error-elimination algorithm. A nonparametric unseen species model using Euler transformation provided a lower-bound estimate of total TCR beta diversity. TCRdb trimmed public reads at Q25 via fastp, called clones via MiXCR and kept in-frame beta chains. One record per CDR3 amino acid sequence lists the most common genes and DNA. TCRdb assigned the V and J calls; the authors' analysis was not used. The sample includes 650,000 to 950,000 distinct CDR3 sequences, with around 43% observed a single time. The top ten clonotypes cover roughly a fifth of the sample.

From the cysteine through the phenylalanine, the CDR3 covers 14 amino acids. The DNA shown is the 42-base CDR3, in frame from base 1. For this chain, trimming is 4 bases at the V end and 9 bases at the J end, and the number of junction bases without a gene match is 4. Reading the germline V gene gives CDR1 SGHRS and CDR2 YFSETQ. The specimen was blood. The sequence links TRBV5-1 to TRBJ1-6; 10 bases in the middle match TRBD1. This sequence originates from a man aged 55 to 70 in good health. The CDR3 reads CASSTGQGSSPLHF. The DNA sequence is as follows: TGCGCCAGCAGCACGGGACAGGGGAGTTCACCCCTCCACTTT.